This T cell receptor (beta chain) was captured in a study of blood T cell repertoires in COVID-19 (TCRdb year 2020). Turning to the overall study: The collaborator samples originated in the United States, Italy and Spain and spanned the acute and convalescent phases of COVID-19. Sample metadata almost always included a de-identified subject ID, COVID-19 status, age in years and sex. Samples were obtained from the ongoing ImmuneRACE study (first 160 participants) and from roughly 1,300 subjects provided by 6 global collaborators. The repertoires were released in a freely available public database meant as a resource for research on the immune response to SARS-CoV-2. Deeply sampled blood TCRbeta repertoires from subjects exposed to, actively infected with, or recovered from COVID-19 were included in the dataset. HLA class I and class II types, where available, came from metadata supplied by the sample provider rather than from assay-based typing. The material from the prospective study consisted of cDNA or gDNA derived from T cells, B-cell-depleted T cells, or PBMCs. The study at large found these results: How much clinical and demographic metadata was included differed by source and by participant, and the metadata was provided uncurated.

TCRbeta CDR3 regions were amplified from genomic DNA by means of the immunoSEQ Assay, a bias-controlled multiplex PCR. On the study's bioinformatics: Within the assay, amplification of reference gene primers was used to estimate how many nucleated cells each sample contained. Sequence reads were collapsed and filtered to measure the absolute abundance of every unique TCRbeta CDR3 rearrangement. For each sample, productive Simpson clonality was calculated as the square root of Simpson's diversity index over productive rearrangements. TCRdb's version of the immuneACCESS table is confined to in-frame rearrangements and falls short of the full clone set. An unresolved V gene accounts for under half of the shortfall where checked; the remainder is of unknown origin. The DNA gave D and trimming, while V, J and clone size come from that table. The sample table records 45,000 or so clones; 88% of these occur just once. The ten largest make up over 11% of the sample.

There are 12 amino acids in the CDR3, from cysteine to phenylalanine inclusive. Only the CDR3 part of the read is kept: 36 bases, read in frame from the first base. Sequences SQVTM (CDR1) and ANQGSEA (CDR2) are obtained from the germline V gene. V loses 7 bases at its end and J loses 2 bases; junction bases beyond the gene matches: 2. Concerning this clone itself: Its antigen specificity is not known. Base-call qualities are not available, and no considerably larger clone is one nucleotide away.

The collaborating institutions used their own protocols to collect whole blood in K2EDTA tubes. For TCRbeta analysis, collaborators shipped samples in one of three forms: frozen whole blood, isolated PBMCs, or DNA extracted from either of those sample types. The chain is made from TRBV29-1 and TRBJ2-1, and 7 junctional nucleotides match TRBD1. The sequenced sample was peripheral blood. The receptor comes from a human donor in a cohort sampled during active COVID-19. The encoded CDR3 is CSAGQAYNEQFF. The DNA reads TGCAGCGCTGGACAGGCCTACAATGAGCAGTTCTTC.